This T cell receptor (beta chain) appears in the sequencing data of a study of T cell repertoires and HLA-DP antigens. Concerning this clone itself: No antigen is known for it.

Only in-frame clones appear in the TCRdb table, and some are missing; sequencing was by immunoSEQ multiplex PCR. The data contain roughly 120,000 clones, 80% to 95% of them seen just once; the ten biggest clones take up about 0.25%. CDR3 length: 16 amino acids. Trimming at V came to 3 bases and at J to 5 bases, leaving 9 bases not matched to a gene. CDR1 is SGDLS and CDR2 is YYNGEE in the germline V gene. The sequenced sample was CD4+ T cells from PBMCs. The receptor was isolated from a woman aged 18 to 35 in good health and CMV-seronegative. The chain recombines TRBV9 with TRBJ2-5, with 11 bases fitting TRBD2. Here the CDR3 reads CASSAPRLAGIETQYF. Written as DNA, the CDR3 is TGTGCCAGCAGCGCCCCCAGACTAGCGGGAATCGAGACCCAGTACTTC.